Shown below are 12 T cell receptor beta chains from a single sample sequenced in a study of blood T cells in healthy people across ages. A second PCR, run for roughly 7 to 12 cycles, used a sample-barcoded 5' primer plus a J-beta primer mix. TCRdb analysed the 5' RACE reads with MiXCR anew, one entry per CDR3 protein. The table shows about 780,000 distinct CDR3 sequences, with about a quarter occurring only once. In addition, the sample was reused for a study of T cells of mothers and their children.

Sample: blood. These receptors all come from a boy younger than 18 in good health.

There are a few counts of this clonotype. The chain combines TRBV5-1 with TRBJ2-5, with a weak D call TRBD2 (5 bases). This CDR3 spans 13 amino acids. Germline V gene lookup returns CDR1 SGHRS and CDR2 YFSETQ. Trimming cost V 4 bases and J 3 bases, with 10 bases left between them. The CDR3 spells CASSGLSEETQYF. The CDR3 bases are TGCGCCAGCAGCGGACTCAGCGAAGAGACCCAGTACTTC.

The V gene is TRBV25-1, the J gene TRBJ1-3, with 8 bases matching TRBD1. The CDR3 contains 13 residues. Germline trimming cut 5 bases from V and 9 bases from J; bases unmatched to any gene: 6. The germline CDR1 and CDR2 sequences are MGHDK and SYGVNS. The CDR3 DNA is TGTGCCAGCAGTCGCAGGGGGCGAAGCACCATATATTTT. It specifies CASSRRGRSTIYF.

This chain links TRBV12-5 with TRBJ1-2, with D possibly being TRBD1 (5 bases). CDR1 is LGHNT, CDR2 FRNRAP, per germline. This CDR3 region has 18 residues. The ends were cut back, 3 bases at V and 2 bases at J, with 22 bases in the middle. CDR3: CASGFYPRRGRGNYGYTF. In DNA form, the CDR3 reads TGTGCTAGTGGTTTCTACCCTAGAAGGGGTAGAGGAAACTATGGCTACACCTTC.

The chain is built from TRBV7-9 and TRBJ1-4, with D tentatively TRBD1 (6 bases). From germline, CDR1 is SEHNR and CDR2 FQNEAQ (reference sequence). Between the trimmed V and J ends, which lost 1 base and 2 bases, there was a span of 14 bases. The CDR3 has 17 residues. In nucleotides, the CDR3 is TGTGCCAGCAGCTTAGGGCACGACAGGTGGACTAATGAAAAACTGTTTTTT. It codes for CASSLGHDRWTNEKLFF.

V usage is TRBV29-1 and J usage is TRBJ2-3, with 7 bases matching TRBD2. The length of the CDR3 is 13 residues. The V gene's germline CDR1 is SQVTM and CDR2 ANQGSEA. The J segment lost 0 bases and the V segment lost 7 bases, leaving 4 bases of the junction unmatched. The CDR3 spells CSADSGSTDTQYF. The CDR3, as DNA: TGCAGCGCAGATAGCGGGAGCACAGATACGCAGTATTTT.

In its sample, this clonotype was seen a few times. In nucleotides, the CDR3 is TGTGCCAGCAGTTGGTGGATGAACTCTGGAAACACCATATATTTT. This gives the protein CASSWWMNSGNTIYF. The genes are TRBV12-3 or TRBV12-4 and TRBJ1-3; no clear D gene. The ends were cut back, 4 bases at V and 0 bases at J, with 10 bases in the middle. The CDR3 totals 15 residues.

This chain uses TRBV5-1 with TRBJ2-5, with a tentative D call TRBD2 (6 bases). V was clipped by 4 bases and J by 5 bases, with 24 bases between them. Germline V gene data show CDR1 as SGHRS and CDR2 as YFSETQ. This CDR3 is 17 amino acids long. Here the CDR3 reads CASSPSAQRVAGETQYF. The CDR3 nucleotides are TGCGCCAGCAGCCCAAGTGCTCAGCGGGTGGCGGGGGAGACCCAGTACTTC.

V is TRBV20-1 and J is TRBJ2-7, with TRBD2 matching over 9 bases. Losses at the gene ends were 7 bases for V and 5 bases for J; bases not matched to a gene: 9. Per the germline V gene, CDR1 is DFQATT and CDR2 is SNEGSKA (reference sequence). The CDR3 is 13 amino acids. CDR3 nucleotides: TGCAGTGGCCAACGAGGACTAGCGAACGAGCAGTACTTC. Protein product: CSGQRGLANEQYF.

This clonotype was picked up one time. The chain recombines TRBV7-2 with TRBJ2-5; D is undetermined. The length of the CDR3 is 13 residues. With 2 bases removed from V and 5 bases from J, the gap between germline ends came to 9 bases. Germline V gene data show CDR1 as SGHTA and CDR2 as FQGNSA. The CDR3 reads CASSLSSWETQYF. CDR3 coding DNA: TGTGCCAGCAGCTTATCTAGTTGGGAGACCCAGTACTTC.

The chain is built from TRBV6-6 and TRBJ2-7; tentatively, D is TRBD1 (7 bases). Trimming took 5 bases from V and 7 from J, leaving 21 bases between them. CDR1 and CDR2 from the germline V gene are MNHNY and SVGAGI (reference sequence). The CDR3 contains 15 residues. CDR3 nucleotides: TGTGCCAGCAGTCGGGGGACAGCCAATTCGAGGGAGCAGTACTTC. Amino acids: CASSRGTANSREQYF.

This clonotype was counted a few times. The genes are TRBV18 and TRBJ2-1; the D gene is possibly TRBD2 (5 bases). The better agreement between TRBJ2-7 and the DNA end casts doubt on the J call. Germline CDR1 reads KGHSH; CDR2 reads LQKENI. The CDR3 totals 15 residues. DNA for the CDR3: TGTGCCAGCTCACCACCGAGGGCCCGCTCCTACGAGCAGTACTTC. This sequence encodes CASSPPRARSYEQYF.

In its sample, this clonotype was seen a few times. V and J are TRBV3-1 and TRBJ2-5; 7 nucleotides agree with TRBD1. With V trimmed by 3 bases and J by 0 bases, 1 base remained unmatched. This CDR3 region has 14 residues. In germline, CDR1 is LGHDT, CDR2 YNNKEL (reference sequence). Here the CDR3 DNA reads TGTGCCAGCAGCCATACAGGGGACCAAGAGACCCAGTACTTC. Translated, it gives CASSHTGDQETQYF.